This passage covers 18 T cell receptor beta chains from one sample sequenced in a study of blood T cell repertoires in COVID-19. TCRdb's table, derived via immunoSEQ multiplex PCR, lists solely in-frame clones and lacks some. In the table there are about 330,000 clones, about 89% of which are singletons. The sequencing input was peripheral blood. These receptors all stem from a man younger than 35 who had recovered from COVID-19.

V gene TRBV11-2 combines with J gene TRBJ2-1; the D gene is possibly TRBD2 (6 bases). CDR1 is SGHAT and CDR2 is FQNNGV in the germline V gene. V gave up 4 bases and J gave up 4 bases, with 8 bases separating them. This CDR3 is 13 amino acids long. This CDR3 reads CASSWDSYNEQFF. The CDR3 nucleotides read TGTGCCAGCAGCTGGGACTCGTACAATGAGCAGTTCTTC.

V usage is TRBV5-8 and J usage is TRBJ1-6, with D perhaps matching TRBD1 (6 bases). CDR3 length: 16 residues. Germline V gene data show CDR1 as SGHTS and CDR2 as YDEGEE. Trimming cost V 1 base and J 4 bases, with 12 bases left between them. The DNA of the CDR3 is TGTGCCAGCAGCTTGTACGGGACAACTTATAATTCACCCCTCCACTTT. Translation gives CASSLYGTTYNSPLHF.

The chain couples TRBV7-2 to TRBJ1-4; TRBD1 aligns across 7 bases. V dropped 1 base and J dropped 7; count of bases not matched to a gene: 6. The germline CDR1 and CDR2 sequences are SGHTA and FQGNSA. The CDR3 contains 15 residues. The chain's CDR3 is CASSLGGGGREKLFF. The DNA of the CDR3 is TGTGCCAGCAGCTTAGGAGGGGGCGGGCGTGAAAAACTGTTTTTT.

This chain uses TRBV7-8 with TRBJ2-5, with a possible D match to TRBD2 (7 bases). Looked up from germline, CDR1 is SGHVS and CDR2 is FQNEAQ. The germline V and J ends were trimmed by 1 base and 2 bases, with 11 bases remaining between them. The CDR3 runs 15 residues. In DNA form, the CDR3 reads TGTGCCAGCAGCTTAGTGAAGGGGGGGCAAGAGACCCAGTACTTC. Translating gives CASSLVKGGQETQYF.

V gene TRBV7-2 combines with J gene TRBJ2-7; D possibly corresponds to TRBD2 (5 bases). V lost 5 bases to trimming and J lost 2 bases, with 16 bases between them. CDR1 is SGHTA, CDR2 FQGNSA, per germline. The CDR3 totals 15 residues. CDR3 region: CASSPGGNSPYEQYF. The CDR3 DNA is TGTGCCAGCAGCCCAGGAGGCAATTCCCCCTACGAGCAGTACTTC.

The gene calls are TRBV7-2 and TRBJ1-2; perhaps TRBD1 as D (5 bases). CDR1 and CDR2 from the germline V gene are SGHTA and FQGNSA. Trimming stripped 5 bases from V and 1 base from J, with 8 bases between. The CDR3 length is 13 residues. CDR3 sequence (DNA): TGTGCCAGCAGCCCACAGGTTAACTATGGCTACACCTTC. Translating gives CASSPQVNYGYTF.

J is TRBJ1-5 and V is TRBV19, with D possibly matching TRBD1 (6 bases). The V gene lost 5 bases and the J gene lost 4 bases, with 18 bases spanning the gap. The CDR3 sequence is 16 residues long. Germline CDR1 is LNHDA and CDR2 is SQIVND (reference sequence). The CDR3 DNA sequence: TGTGCCAGTAGTCCTCGAGTTACAGGGAAAAATCAGCCCCAGCATTTT. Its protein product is CASSPRVTGKNQPQHF.

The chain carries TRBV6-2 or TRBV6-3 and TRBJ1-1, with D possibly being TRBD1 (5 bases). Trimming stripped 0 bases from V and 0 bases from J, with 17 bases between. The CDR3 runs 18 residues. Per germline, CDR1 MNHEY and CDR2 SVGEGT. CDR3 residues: CASSYSKPGNELNTEAFF. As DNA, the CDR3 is TGTGCCAGCAGTTACTCGAAGCCAGGGAACGAGTTGAACACTGAAGCTTTCTTT.

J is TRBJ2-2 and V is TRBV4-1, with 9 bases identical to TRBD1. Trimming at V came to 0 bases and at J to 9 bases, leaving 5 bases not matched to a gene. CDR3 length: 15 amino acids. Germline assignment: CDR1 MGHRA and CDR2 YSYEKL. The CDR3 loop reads CASSQDRTGGRELFF. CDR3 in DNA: TGCGCCAGCAGCCAAGATCGAACAGGGGGCCGGGAGCTGTTTTTT.

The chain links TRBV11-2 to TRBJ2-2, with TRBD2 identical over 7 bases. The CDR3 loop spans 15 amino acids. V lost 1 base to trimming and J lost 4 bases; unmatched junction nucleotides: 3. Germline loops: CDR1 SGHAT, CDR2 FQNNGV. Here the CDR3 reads CASSLGGLRTGELFF. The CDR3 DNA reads TGTGCCAGCAGCTTAGGGGGACTACGCACCGGGGAGCTGTTTTTT.

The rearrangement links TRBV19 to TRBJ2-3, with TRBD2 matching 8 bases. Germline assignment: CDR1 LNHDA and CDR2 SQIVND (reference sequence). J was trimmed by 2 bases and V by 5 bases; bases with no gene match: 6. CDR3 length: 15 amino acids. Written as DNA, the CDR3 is TGTGCCAGTAGTGGTAGCGGGGCTACCACAGATACGCAGTATTTT. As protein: CASSGSGATTDTQYF.

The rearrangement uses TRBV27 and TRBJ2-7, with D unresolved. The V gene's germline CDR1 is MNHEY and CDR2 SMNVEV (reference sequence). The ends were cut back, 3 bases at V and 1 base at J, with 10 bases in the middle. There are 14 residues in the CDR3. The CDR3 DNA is TGTGCCAGCAGTTTCGGCACGGGTTCCTACGAGCAGTACTTC. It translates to CASSFGTGSYEQYF.

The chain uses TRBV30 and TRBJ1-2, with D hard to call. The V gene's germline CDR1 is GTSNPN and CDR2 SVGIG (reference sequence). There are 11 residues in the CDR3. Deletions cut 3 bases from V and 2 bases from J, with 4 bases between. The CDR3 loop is CAWRRNYGYTF. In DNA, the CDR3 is TGTGCCTGGAGGAGAAACTATGGCTACACCTTC.

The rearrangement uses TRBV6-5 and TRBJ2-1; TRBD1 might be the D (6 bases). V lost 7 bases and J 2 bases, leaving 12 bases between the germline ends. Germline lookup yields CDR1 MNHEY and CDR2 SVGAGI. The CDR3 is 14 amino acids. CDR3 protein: CASTGTHTYNEQFF. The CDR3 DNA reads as TGTGCCAGCACGGGGACACATACCTACAATGAGCAGTTCTTC.

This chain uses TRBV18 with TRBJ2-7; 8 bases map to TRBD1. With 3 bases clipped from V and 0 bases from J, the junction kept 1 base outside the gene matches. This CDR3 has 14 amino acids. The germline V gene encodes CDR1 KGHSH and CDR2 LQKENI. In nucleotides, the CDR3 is TGTGCCAGCTCACCGACAGGGGCCTCCTACGAGCAGTACTTC. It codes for CASSPTGASYEQYF.

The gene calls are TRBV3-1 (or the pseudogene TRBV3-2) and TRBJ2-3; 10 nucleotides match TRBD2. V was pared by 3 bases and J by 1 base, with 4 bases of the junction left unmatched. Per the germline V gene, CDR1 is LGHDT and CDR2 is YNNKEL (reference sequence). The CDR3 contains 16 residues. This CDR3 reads CASSQASGGGTDTQYF. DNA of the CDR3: TGTGCCAGCAGCCAGGCTAGCGGGGGCGGCACAGATACGCAGTATTTT.

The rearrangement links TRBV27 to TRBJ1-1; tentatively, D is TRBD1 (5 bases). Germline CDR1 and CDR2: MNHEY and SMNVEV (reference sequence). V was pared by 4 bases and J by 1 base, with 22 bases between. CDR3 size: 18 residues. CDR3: CASSSAVWGTGENTEAFF. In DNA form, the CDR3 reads TGTGCCAGCAGTTCCGCAGTGTGGGGTACGGGGGAGAACACTGAAGCTTTCTTT.

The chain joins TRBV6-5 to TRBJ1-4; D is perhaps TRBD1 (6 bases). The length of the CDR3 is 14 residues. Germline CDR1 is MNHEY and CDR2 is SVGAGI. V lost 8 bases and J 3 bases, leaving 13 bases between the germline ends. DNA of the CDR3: TGTGCCAGCGCTCTACAGGGTTCTAATGAAAAACTGTTTTTT. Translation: CASALQGSNEKLFF.